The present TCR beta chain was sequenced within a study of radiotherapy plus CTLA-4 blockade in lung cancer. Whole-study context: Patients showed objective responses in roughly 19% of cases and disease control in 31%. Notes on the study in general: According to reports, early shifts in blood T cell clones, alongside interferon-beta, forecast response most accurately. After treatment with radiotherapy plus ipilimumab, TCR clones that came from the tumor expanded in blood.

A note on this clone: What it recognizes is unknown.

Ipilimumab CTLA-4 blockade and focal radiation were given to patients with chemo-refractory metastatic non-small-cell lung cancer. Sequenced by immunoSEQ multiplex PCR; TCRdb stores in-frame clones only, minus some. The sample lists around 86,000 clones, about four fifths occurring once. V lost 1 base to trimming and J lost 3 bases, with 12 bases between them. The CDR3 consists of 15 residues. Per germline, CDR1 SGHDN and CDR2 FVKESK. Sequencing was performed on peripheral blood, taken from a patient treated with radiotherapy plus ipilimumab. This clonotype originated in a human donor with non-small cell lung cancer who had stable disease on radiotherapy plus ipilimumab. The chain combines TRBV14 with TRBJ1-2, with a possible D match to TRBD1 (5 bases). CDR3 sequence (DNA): TGTGCCAGCAGCCAAGTCAGGTTGGGGGACTATGGCTACACCTTC. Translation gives CASSQVRLGDYGYTF.